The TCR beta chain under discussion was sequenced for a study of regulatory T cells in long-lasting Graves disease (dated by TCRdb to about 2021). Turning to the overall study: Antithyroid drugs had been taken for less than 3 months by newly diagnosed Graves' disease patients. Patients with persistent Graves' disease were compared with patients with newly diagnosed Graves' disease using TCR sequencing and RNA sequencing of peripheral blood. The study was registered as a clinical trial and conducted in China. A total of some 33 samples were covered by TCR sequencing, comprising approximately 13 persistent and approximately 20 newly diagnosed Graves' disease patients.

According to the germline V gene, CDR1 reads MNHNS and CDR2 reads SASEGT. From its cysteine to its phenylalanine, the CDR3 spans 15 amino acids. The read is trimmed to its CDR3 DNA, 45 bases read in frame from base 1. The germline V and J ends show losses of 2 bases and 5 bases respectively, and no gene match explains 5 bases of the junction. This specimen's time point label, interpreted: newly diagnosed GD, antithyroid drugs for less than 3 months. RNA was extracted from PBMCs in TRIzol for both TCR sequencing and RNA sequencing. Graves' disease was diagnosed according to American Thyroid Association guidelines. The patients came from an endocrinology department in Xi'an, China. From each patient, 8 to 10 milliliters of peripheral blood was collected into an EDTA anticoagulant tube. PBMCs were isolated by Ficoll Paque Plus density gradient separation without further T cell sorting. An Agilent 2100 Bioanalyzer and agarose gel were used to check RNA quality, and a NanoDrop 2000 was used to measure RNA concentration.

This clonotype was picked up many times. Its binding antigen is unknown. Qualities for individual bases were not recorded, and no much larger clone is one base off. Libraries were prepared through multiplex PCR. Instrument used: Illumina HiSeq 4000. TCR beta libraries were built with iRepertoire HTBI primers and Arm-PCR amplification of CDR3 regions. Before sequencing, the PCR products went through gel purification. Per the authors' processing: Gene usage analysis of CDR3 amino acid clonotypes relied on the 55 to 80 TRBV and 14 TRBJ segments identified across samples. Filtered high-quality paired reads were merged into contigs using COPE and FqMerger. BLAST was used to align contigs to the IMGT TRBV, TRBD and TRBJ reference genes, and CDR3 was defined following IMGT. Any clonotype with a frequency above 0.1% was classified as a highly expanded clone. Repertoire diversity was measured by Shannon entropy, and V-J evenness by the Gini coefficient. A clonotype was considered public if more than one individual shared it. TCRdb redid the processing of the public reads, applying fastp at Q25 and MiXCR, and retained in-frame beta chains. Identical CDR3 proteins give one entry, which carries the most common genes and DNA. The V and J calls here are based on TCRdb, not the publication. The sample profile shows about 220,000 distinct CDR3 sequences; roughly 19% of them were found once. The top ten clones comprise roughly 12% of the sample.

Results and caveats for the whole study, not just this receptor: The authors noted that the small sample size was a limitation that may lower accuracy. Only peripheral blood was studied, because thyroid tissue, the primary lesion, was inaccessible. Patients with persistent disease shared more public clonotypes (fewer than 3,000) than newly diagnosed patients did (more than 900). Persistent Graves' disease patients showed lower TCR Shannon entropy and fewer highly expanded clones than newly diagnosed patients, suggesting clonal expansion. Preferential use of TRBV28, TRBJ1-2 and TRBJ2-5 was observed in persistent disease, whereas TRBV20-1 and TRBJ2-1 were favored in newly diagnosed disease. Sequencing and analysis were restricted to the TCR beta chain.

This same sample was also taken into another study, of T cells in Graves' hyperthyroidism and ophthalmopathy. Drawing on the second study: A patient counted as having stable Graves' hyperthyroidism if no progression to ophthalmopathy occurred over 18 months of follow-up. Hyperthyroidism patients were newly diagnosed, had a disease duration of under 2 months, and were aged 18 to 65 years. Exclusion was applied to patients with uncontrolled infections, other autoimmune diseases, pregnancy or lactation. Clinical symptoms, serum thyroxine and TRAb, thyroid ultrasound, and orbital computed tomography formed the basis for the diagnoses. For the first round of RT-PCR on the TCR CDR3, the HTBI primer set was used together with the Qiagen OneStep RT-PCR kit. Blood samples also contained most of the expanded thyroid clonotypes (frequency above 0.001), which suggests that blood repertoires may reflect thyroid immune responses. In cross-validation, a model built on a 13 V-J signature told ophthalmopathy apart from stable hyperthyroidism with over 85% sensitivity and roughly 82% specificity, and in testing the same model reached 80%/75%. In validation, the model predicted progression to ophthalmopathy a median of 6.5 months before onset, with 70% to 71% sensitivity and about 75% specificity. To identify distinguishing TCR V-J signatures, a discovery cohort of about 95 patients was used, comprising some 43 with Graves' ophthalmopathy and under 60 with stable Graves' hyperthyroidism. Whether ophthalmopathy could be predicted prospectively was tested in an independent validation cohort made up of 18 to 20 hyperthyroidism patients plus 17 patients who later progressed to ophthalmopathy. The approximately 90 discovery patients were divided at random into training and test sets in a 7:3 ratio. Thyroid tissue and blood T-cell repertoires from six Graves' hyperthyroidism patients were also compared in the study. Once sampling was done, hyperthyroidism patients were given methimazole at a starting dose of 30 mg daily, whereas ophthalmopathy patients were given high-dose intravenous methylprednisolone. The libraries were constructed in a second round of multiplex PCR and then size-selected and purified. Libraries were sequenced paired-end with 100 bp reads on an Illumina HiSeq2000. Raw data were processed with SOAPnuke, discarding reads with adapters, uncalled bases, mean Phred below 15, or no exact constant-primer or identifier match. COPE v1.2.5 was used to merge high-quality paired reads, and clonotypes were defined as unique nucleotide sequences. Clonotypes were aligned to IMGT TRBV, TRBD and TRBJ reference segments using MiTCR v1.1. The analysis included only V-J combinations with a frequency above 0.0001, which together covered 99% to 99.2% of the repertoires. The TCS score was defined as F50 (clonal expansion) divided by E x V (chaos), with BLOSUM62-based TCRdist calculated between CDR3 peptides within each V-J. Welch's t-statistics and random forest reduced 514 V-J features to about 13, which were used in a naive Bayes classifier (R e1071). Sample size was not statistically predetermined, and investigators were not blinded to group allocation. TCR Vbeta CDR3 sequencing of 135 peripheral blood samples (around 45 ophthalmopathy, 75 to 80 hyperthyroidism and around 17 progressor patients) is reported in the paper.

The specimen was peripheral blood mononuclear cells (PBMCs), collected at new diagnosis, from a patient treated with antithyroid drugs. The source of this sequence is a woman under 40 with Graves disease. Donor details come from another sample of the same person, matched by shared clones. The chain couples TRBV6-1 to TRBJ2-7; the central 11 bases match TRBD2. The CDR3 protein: CASSELAGGGDEQYF. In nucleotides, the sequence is TGTGCCAGCAGTGAATTAGCGGGAGGGGGCGACGAGCAGTACTTC.